This TCR beta chain came from a study of blood T cell repertoires in COVID-19. Study information: Sites in the United States, Italy and Spain provided acute and convalescent COVID-19 samples.

In germline, CDR1 is MNHEY, CDR2 SVGAGI. V shed 6 bases and J shed 4 bases, with 9 bases lying between them. The CDR3 sequence is 12 residues long. Assay used: immunoSEQ multiplex PCR; TCRdb lists only in-frame clones, some missing. The data show approximately 470,000 clones, about 85% seen once. V usage is TRBV6-5 and J usage is TRBJ1-2, with D hard to call. The clonotype was recovered from a woman under 30 who had recovered from COVID-19. The specimen was PBMCs or T cells enriched from blood (not recorded which). The CDR3 is CASSRESYGYTF. The CDR3 region has the DNA TGTGCCAGCAGCCGGGAGAGCTATGGCTACACCTTC.